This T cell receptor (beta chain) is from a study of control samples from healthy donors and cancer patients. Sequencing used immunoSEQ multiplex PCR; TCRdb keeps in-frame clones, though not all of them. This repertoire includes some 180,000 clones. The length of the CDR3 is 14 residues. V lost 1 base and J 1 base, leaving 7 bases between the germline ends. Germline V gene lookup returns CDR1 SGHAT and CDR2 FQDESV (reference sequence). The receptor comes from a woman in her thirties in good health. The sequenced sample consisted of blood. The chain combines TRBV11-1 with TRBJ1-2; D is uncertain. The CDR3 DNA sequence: TGTGCCAGCAGCTTAGACGGGCTTAACTATGGCTACACCTTC. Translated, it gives CASSLDGLNYGYTF.